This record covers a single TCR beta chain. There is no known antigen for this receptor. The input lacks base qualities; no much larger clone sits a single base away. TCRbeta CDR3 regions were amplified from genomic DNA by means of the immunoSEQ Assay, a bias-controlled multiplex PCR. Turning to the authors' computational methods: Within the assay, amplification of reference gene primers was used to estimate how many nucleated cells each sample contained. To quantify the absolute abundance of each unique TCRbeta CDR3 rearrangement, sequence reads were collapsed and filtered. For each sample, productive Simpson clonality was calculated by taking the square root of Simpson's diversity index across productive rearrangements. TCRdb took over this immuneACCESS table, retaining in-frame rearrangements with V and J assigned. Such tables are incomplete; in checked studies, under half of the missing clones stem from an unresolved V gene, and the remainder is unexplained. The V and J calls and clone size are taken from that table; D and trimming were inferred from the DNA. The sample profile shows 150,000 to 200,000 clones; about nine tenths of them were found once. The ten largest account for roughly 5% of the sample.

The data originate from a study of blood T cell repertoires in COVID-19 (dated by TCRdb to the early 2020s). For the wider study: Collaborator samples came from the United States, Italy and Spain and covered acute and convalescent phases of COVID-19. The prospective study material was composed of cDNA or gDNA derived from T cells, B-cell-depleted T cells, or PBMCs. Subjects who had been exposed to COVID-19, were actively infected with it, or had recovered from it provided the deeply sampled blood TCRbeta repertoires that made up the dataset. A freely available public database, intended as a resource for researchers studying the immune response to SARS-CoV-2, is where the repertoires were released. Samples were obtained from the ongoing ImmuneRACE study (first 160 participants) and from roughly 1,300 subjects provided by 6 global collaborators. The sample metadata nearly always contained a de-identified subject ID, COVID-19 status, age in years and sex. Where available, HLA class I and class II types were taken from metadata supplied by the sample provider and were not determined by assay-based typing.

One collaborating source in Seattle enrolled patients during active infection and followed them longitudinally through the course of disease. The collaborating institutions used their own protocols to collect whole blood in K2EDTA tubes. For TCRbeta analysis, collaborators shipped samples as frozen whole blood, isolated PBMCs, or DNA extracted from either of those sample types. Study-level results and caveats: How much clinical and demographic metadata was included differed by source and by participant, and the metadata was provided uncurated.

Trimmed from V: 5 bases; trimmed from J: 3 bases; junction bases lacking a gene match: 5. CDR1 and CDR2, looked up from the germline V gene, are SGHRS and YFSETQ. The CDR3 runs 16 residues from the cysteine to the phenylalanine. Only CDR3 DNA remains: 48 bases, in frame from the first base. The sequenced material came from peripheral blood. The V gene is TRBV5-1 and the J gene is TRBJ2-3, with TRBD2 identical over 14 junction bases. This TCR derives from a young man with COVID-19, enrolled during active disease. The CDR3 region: CASRTSGRALTDTQYF. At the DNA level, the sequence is TGCGCCAGCAGGACTAGCGGGAGGGCCTTGACAGATACGCAGTATTTT.